This T cell receptor (beta chain) was identified during a study of blood T cell repertoires in COVID-19. Study-wide context: Sites across the United States, Italy and Spain contributed samples from acute and convalescent COVID-19.

V lost 5 bases to trimming and J lost 5 bases; unmatched junction nucleotides: 10. Germline loops: CDR1 MNHEY, CDR2 SMNVEV (reference sequence). CDR3 size: 16 residues. In its sample, this clone was seen once. Repertoires were generated with immunoSEQ multiplex PCR, while TCRdb's copy carries only in-frame clones and drops some. Found here are hundreds of thousands of clones, about 80% of them singletons; the top ten hold approximately 10%. Material: peripheral blood. The TCR sequence derives from a woman between 50 and 59 years old who had recovered from COVID-19. The chain couples TRBV27 to TRBJ2-5, with 11 positions matching TRBD1. The CDR3 DNA reads TGTGCCAGCAGTAACCCTCGGACAGGGGGCATGGAGACCCAGTACTTC. This translates into CASSNPRTGGMETQYF.